Listed here are 24 T cell receptor beta chains from one sample, sequenced in a study of T cell responses to AZD1222 COVID-19 vaccine (dated by TCRdb to the early 2020s). Libraries were built with the immunoSEQ multiplex PCR assay. Held by TCRdb, this immuneACCESS table contains in-frame sequences only and omits some clones. Under half of the omission traces to an unresolved V gene where checked; the cause of the rest is unknown. This sample is represented by 150,000 to 160,000 clones; more than 75% of them were singletons. The ten largest account for roughly 9.1% of the sample. Interpreted using the paper, the time point label stands for: about 28 days (+/-7) after the second vaccine dose. Sequencing was performed on peripheral blood, taken 28 days after the second AZD1222 dose. The receptor set was obtained from an adult who received the AZD1222 COVID-19 vaccine.

The genes are TRBV28 and TRBJ2-1, with 15 nucleotides matching TRBD2. V trimming: 6 bases; J trimming: 1 base; junction bases outside the gene matches: 13. This CDR3 is 20 amino acids long. CDR1 is MDHEN, CDR2 SYDVKM, per germline. Written as DNA, the CDR3 is TGTGCCAGCAGACACTACGCGGGACTAGCGGGAGGAAATTCCTACAATGAGCAGTTCTTC. Its protein is CASRHYAGLAGGNSYNEQFF.

This chain links TRBV11-3 with TRBJ2-1, with TRBD1 as a possible D gene (7 bases). Germline V gives CDR1 SGHNT, CDR2 YENEEA. The length of the CDR3 is 17 residues. V lost 4 bases to trimming and J lost 0 bases, with 16 bases between them. The CDR3 DNA sequence: TGTGCCAGCAGCTCGCGCGGGACAGAGAGCTCCTACAATGAGCAGTTCTTC. Its protein product is CASSSRGTESSYNEQFF.

The rearrangement joins TRBV10-3 to TRBJ2-1, with TRBD2 matching over 9 bases. The CDR3 totals 14 residues. From germline, CDR1 is ENHRY and CDR2 SYGVKD. With 3 bases clipped from V and 8 bases from J, the junction kept 5 bases outside the gene matches. CDR3 bases: TGTGCCATCAGTGATTTAGCGGGAGAGGATGAGCAGTTCTTC. Translated: CAISDLAGEDEQFF.

The gene calls are TRBV9 and TRBJ2-3; D call uncertain. The CDR3 spans 14 residues. Germline assignment: CDR1 SGDLS and CDR2 YYNGEE. V was cut by 3 bases and J by 4 bases, with 12 bases left in between. This chain's CDR3 is CASSEGSSPDTQYF. CDR3 bases: TGTGCCAGCAGCGAGGGCAGCTCGCCAGATACGCAGTATTTT.

The chain links TRBV18 to TRBJ1-1; TRBD1 is a possible D gene (5 bases). Trimming left V 3 bases short and J 3 bases short, with 11 bases between. Looked up from germline, CDR1 is KGHSH and CDR2 is LQKENI. The CDR3 runs 14 residues. The CDR3 is CASSPGVTDTEAFF. The DNA of the CDR3 is TGTGCCAGCTCACCGGGGGTTACGGACACTGAAGCTTTCTTT. The full variable domain, its missing parts supplied by reference TRBV18 and TRBJ1-1, is NAGVMQNPRHLVRRRGQEARLRCSPMKGHSHVYWYRQLPEEGLKFMVYLQKENIIDESGMPKERFSAEFPKEGPSILRIQQVVRGDSAAYFCASSPGVTDTEAFFGQGTRLTVV.

The chain carries TRBV24-1 and TRBJ2-1; 8 nucleotides line up with TRBD2. V lost 6 bases and J lost 0; bases outside the gene matches: 9. The germline V gene encodes CDR1 KGHDR and CDR2 SFDVKD. This CDR3 is 17 amino acids long. The CDR3 here is CATSSTGGSSSYNEQFF. The CDR3 nucleotides are TGTGCCACCAGTTCAACGGGAGGGTCGAGCTCCTACAATGAGCAGTTCTTC.

The genes are TRBV19 and TRBJ2-2; D is possibly TRBD1 or TRBD2 (5 bases each). Trimming shortened V by 6 bases and J by 3 bases, and 14 bases separated the two germline ends. CDR1 is LNHDA and CDR2 is SQIVND in the germline V gene (reference sequence). There are 15 residues in the CDR3. DNA of the CDR3: TGTGCCAGTAGCCCGCGAGGGGTACACACCGGGGAGCTGTTTTTT. Protein sequence: CASSPRGVHTGELFF.

The chain recombines TRBV24-1 with TRBJ2-3, with TRBD2 matching over 10 bases. The CDR3 spans 17 residues. Germline CDR1 reads KGHDR; CDR2 reads SFDVKD. Trimming at V came to 1 base and at J to 3 bases, leaving 6 bases not matched to a gene. CDR3 nucleotide sequence: TGTGCCACCAGTGATTTCGGACTAGCGGAGGGGACAGATACGCAGTATTTT. This gives the protein CATSDFGLAEGTDTQYF.

V usage is TRBV18 and J usage is TRBJ2-7, with TRBD2 matching over 8 bases. V lost 6 bases, J lost 2 bases, and 9 bases stayed unmatched. The length of the CDR3 is 15 residues. Germline CDR1 is KGHSH and CDR2 is LQKENI. For the CDR3, the DNA is TGTGCCAGCTCCCCAGGGCCGGGAGGGCCCTACGAGCAGTACTTC. Translation: CASSPGPGGPYEQYF.

The rearrangement links TRBV25-1 to TRBJ2-2, with unresolved D. V lost 1 base and J lost 4, with 10 bases in between. The CDR3 has 15 amino acids. Germline-derived CDR1 and CDR2 are MGHDK and SYGVNS. CDR3 region: CASSEWDRGTGELFF. CDR3 bases: TGTGCCAGCAGTGAATGGGATCGCGGCACCGGGGAGCTGTTTTTT.

This clone appeared a single time. This chain uses TRBV5-1 with TRBJ2-5; possibly TRBD2 for D (5 bases). There are 15 residues in the CDR3. Germline CDR1 reads SGHRS; CDR2 reads YFSETQ. Trimming removed 0 bases from V and 2 bases from J, with 11 bases in between. CDR3 nucleotide sequence: TGCGCCAGCAGCTTGGCCGCGACTACTCAAGAGACCCAGTACTTC. Amino acids: CASSLAATTQETQYF.

This clone showed up many times. The V call is TRBV2, the J call TRBJ1-5, with 8 bases fitting TRBD1. The CDR3 spans 12 residues. Germline lookup yields CDR1 SNHLY and CDR2 FYNNEI. V shed 6 bases, J shed 14 bases, and the junction held 9 bases outside the gene matches. CDR3 in amino acids: CASSWSTTGEHF. The CDR3 DNA is TGTGCCAGCAGCTGGAGTACGACAGGGGAGCATTTT.

This chain links TRBV9 with TRBJ2-7; 12 bases are a match to TRBD2. This CDR3 contains 15 residues. The V and J ends lost 0 bases and 3 bases, in that order; junction bases with no gene match: 1. CDR1 and CDR2 from the germline V gene are SGDLS and YYNGEE. The CDR3 DNA sequence: TGTGCCAGCAGCGTAGCTAGCGGGAGGGTCTACGAGCAGTACTTC. Encoded protein: CASSVASGRVYEQYF.

This chain joins TRBV28 and TRBJ2-7; D uncertain. The germline V and J ends were trimmed by 6 bases and 0 bases, with 3 bases remaining between them. Germline CDR1 reads MDHEN; CDR2 reads SYDVKM. The CDR3 runs to 11 residues. The CDR3 DNA reads TGTGCCAGCAGCAGCTCCTACGAGCAGTACTTC. Translated: CASSSSYEQYF.

On this clone itself: The germline gene is not matched at one end of the junction; a read error may be the cause. The V gene is TRBV7-7, the J gene TRBJ1-4; D is possibly TRBD1 (5 bases). Germline values: CDR1 SSHAT, CDR2 FNYEAQ (reference sequence). The CDR3 length is 14 residues. The CDR3 nucleotides are TGTGCTAGCAGCCCACCCCTGATCCGGGGCGATTTGTTTTTT. Translation gives CASSPPLIRGDLFF. The full variable domain, rest sourced from reference TRBV7-7 and TRBJ1-4, is GAGVSQSPRYKVTKRGQDVTLRCDPISSHATLYWYQQALGQGPEFLTYFNYEAQPDKSGLPSDRFSAERPEGSISTLTIQRTEQRDSAMYRCASSPPLIRGDLFFGSGTQLSVL.

This clone appeared a few times. The chain employs TRBV28 and TRBJ1-5, with D uncertain. Germline values: CDR1 MDHEN, CDR2 SYDVKM. CDR3 length: 12 amino acids. V dropped 2 bases and J dropped 9 bases, with 8 bases sitting between them. CDR3 amino acids: CASSLQLGPQHF. CDR3 bases: TGTGCCAGCAGTTTACAGCTGGGGCCCCAGCATTTT.

The chain employs TRBV2 and TRBJ2-7; D is tentatively TRBD1 or TRBD2 (5 bases each). V lost 6 bases to trimming and J lost 6 bases, with 15 bases between them. Germline CDR1 SNHLY, CDR2 FYNNEI. The CDR3 covers 13 residues. The chain's CDR3 is CASSSQRGLEQYF. As DNA, the CDR3 is TGTGCCAGCAGCTCCCAGAGGGGCCTCGAGCAGTACTTC. The full variable domain, in which reference TRBV2 and TRBJ2-7 provide the parts outside the CDR3, is EPEVTQTPSHQVTQMGQEVILRCVPISNHLYFYWYRQILGQKVEFLVSFYNNEISEKSEIFDDQFSVERPDGSNFTLKIRSTKLEDSAMYFCASSSQRGLEQYFGPGTRLTVT.

The chain uses TRBV6-6 and TRBJ1-1, with D possibly being TRBD1 (6 bases). The CDR3 length is 16 residues. The V gene lost 5 bases and the J gene lost 0 bases, with 16 bases spanning the gap. Germline V lookup: CDR1 MNHNY, CDR2 SVGAGI (reference sequence). The chain's CDR3 is CASSPGQQIMNTEAFF. Written as DNA, the CDR3 is TGTGCCAGCAGTCCTGGACAGCAAATAATGAACACTGAAGCTTTCTTT.

The gene calls are TRBV7-8 and TRBJ2-2; 8 positions agree with TRBD1. The ends lost 0 bases at V and 4 bases at J; junction bases unmatched: 10. The CDR3 totals 18 residues. CDR1 is SGHVS and CDR2 is FQNEAQ in the germline V gene. CDR3 nucleotides: TGTGCCAGCAGCTTAGCCCCCGGGACAGGAACCCGCACCGGGGAGCTGTTTTTT. Encoded protein: CASSLAPGTGTRTGELFF.

V is TRBV2 and J is TRBJ1-1, with TRBD1 matching 8 bases. V trimming: 6 bases; J trimming: 1 base; junction bases outside the gene matches: 4. Per germline, CDR1 SNHLY and CDR2 FYNNEI. The CDR3 length is 14 residues. In DNA, the CDR3 is TGTGCCAGCAGGTGGACAGGGAGGAACACTGAAGCTTTCTTT. It encodes CASRWTGRNTEAFF.

This clone was found once. One end of the junction does not line up with germline, which may come from a read error. The chain couples TRBV27 to TRBJ2-7; the match to TRBD2 covers 10 bases. The V gene's germline CDR1 is MNHEY and CDR2 SMNVEV (reference sequence). The CDR3 loop spans 13 amino acids. The CDR3 loop reads CASRETPSGRAQF. DNA of the CDR3: TGTGCCAGCAGGGAGACACCAAGCGGGAGGGCCCAATTC.

The chain uses TRBV28 and TRBJ2-7; D assignment may be TRBD1 or TRBD2 (6 bases each). The CDR3 loop spans 13 amino acids. V dropped 9 bases and J dropped 6 bases, with 18 bases sitting between them. The V gene's germline CDR1 is MDHEN and CDR2 SYDVKM. For the CDR3, the DNA is TGTGCCAGTAAGAGGGGGAGGAACTCCGAGCAGTACTTC. Translated: CASKRGRNSEQYF.

The rearrangement joins TRBV2 to TRBJ1-2; TRBD1 aligns across 10 bases. The CDR3 consists of 15 residues. Trimming at V came to 6 bases and at J to 8 bases, leaving 12 bases not matched to a gene. The germline V gene has CDR1 SNHLY and CDR2 FYNNEI. This chain's CDR3 is CASRDGTGAGVGYTF. CDR3 bases: TGTGCCAGCAGAGACGGGACAGGGGCTGGAGTGGGCTACACCTTC. Filled out from reference TRBV2 and TRBJ1-2, the complete variable domain reads EPEVTQTPSHQVTQMGQEVILRCVPISNHLYFYWYRQILGQKVEFLVSFYNNEISEKSEIFDDQFSVERPDGSNFTLKIRSTKLEDSAMYFCASRDGTGAGVGYTFGSGTRLTVV.

The chain is built from TRBV6-6 and TRBJ2-7; 13 nucleotides match TRBD2. Germline CDR1 MNHNY, CDR2 SVGAGI (reference sequence). Trimming at V came to 6 bases and at J to 3 bases, leaving 5 bases not matched to a gene. CDR3 length: 15 residues. The CDR3 nucleotides read TGTGCCAGCAGCCCCGGGACTAGCGGGAACTACGAGCAGTACTTC. It specifies CASSPGTSGNYEQYF.